This T cell receptor (beta chain) originates from a study of blood T cells in healthy people across ages. Per-sample yields of isolated PBMCs were at least 6 million. The authors extracted at least 5 micrograms of total RNA per sample. On this clonotype itself: Its antigen is as yet unknown.

Next came a second PCR, run for about 7 to 12 cycles, which used a sample-barcoded 5' primer along with a J-beta primer mix. A template-switch adaptor with 12 random nucleotides tagged each cDNA molecule. TCRdb ran MiXCR on the 5' RACE reads and lists one entry per CDR3 protein. Here the sample spans around 320,000 distinct CDR3 sequences, roughly 26% being singletons. From germline, CDR1 is SGDLS and CDR2 YYNGEE. V lost 2 bases and J 12 bases, leaving 15 bases between the germline ends. The CDR3 extends over 13 amino acids. Study-level results: Possibly confounding the expanded clonotype changes was the fact that donor CMV status was unknown.

Sample: blood. This TCR was sampled from a woman between 65 and 79 years old in good health. The chain is built from TRBV9 and TRBJ2-1, with D perhaps TRBD1 or TRBD2 (5 bases each). Here the CDR3 DNA reads TGTGCCAGCAGCGTTGGGGGAGATACAGGGCAGTTCTTC. It specifies CASSVGGDTGQFF.